The 27 T cell receptor beta chains below were found in one sample sequenced in a study of T cell responses to AZD1222 COVID-19 vaccine (dated by TCRdb to about 2021). The library relied on the immunoSEQ multiplex PCR assay. The clones in this table, taken by TCRdb from immuneACCESS, are in-frame only. Not every clone is retained; where verified, under half of the shortfall comes from an unresolved V gene, and the cause of the rest is unknown. This sample has approximately 100,000 clones in its table, and roughly nine tenths of those were observed once. The ten top clones hold 15% to 20% of the sample. The sample's time point, from its label and the paper: baseline before first vaccination. This specimen consisted of peripheral blood, obtained on day 0 of AZD1222 vaccination. These receptors were obtained from an adult in good health.

V usage is TRBV6-5 and J usage is TRBJ2-7; 9 bases match TRBD1. CDR1 is MNHEY and CDR2 is SVGAGI in the germline V gene. The CDR3 is made up of 14 amino acids. After removal of 8 bases from V and 6 bases from J, the junction contained 11 bases not matched to a gene. The CDR3 nucleotides read TGTGCCAGCGGATCCGGGACAGGGCTACGCGAGCAGTACTTC. Encoded protein: CASGSGTGLREQYF.

V usage is TRBV21-1 and J usage is TRBJ2-1; the table names TRBD1, a call not compared with the DNA. TRBV21-1 corresponds to a pseudogene. CDR3 length equals 15 residues. The DNA of the CDR3 is TGTGCCAGCAGCAAATCTTCAGGATCCTACAATGAGCAGTTCTTC. This gives the protein CASSKSSGSYNEQFF.

As DNA, the CDR3 is TGTGCCAGCAGTTCCCCGGCTAGCGGTATAAGCACAGATACGCAGTATTTT. It encodes CASSSPASGISTDTQYF. The V gene is TRBV28, the J gene TRBJ2-3; TRBD2 matches 7 bases. CDR1 and CDR2 (germline): MDHEN, SYDVKM. The ends lost 4 bases at V and 0 bases at J; junction bases unmatched: 10. This CDR3 has 17 residues.

This clone occurred once. The chain combines TRBV6-5 with TRBJ1-3; no clear D gene. Trimming took off 6 bases at V and 2 bases at J, with 14 bases between the two ends. The CDR3 loop spans 15 amino acids. Germline V gene data show CDR1 as MNHEY and CDR2 as SVGAGI. The CDR3 DNA reads TGTGCCAGCAGCCAGGACGCGGGAGCTGGAAACACCATATATTTT. Encoded protein: CASSQDAGAGNTIYF.

The chain recombines TRBV28 with TRBJ2-3, with D unclear. Germline CDR1 MDHEN, CDR2 SYDVKM. The V and J ends lost 8 bases and 2 bases respectively, with 11 bases between them. The CDR3 has 13 amino acids. The CDR3 reads CASLTTITDTQYF. DNA of the CDR3: TGTGCCAGCTTAACTACTATCACAGATACGCAGTATTTT.

The chain recombines TRBV27 with TRBJ2-5, with D perhaps matching TRBD1 (6 bases). The germline CDR1 and CDR2 sequences are MNHEY and SMNVEV (reference sequence). The V end was cut by 5 bases, the J end by 1 base, with 11 bases between. The CDR3 is 14 amino acids. The CDR3 DNA is TGTGCCAGCAGTCCAGGGGCAGGCCAAGAGACCCAGTACTTC. This gives the protein CASSPGAGQETQYF.

J is TRBJ1-1 and V is TRBV4-1; 7 bases match TRBD1. Germline-derived CDR1 and CDR2 are MGHRA and YSYEKL. This CDR3 region has 16 residues. With V trimmed by 5 bases and J by 4 bases, 13 bases remained unmatched. The CDR3 nucleotides are TGCGCCAGCAGCGCCGACAGGGACTTTAGGAGCACTGAAGCTTTCTTT. Protein sequence: CASSADRDFRSTEAFF.

CDR3 DNA: TGCGCCAGCAGCCAAGTCGTCGGAAACTCTGGAAACACCATATATTTT. The encoded protein is CASSQVVGNSGNTIYF. This chain joins TRBV4-1 and TRBJ1-3; D remains unclear. The CDR3 extends over 16 amino acids. The germline gives CDR1 MGHRA, CDR2 YSYEKL. Trimming took off 1 base at V and 0 bases at J, with 10 bases between the two ends.

The gene calls are TRBV9 and TRBJ1-1, with D unclear. Germline CDR1 reads SGDLS; CDR2 reads YYNGEE. The germline V and J ends were trimmed by 1 base and 3 bases, with 10 bases remaining between them. The CDR3 is 14 amino acids. In DNA, the CDR3 is TGTGCCAGCAGCGTATCCCGGGATCACACTGAAGCTTTCTTT. This sequence encodes CASSVSRDHTEAFF.

The V and J genes are TRBV7-2 and TRBJ2-1; D might be TRBD2 (6 bases). The CDR3 runs 12 residues. Germline V gene sequence: CDR1 SGHTA, CDR2 FQGNSA. Trimming cost V 2 bases and J 11 bases, with 10 bases left between them. CDR3: CASSLYGGKQFF. CDR3 bases: TGTGCCAGCAGCTTATACGGCGGGAAGCAGTTCTTC.

The chain links TRBV7-3 to TRBJ1-3; D is uncertain. Germline V gives CDR1 SGHTA, CDR2 FQGTGA. The CDR3 spans 19 residues. V lost 2 bases, J lost 0 bases, and 20 bases lay in between. The CDR3 protein is CASSLRYPASLLSGNTIYF. The CDR3 DNA reads TGTGCCAGCAGCTTACGGTATCCCGCAAGCCTTCTCTCTGGAAACACCATATATTTT.

The CDR3 loop reads CASSKQGAGETQYF. The CDR3 DNA sequence: TGTGCCAGCAGCAAACAGGGGGCGGGAGAGACCCAGTACTTC. V and J are TRBV5-4 and TRBJ2-5; 9 bases agree with TRBD1. The CDR3 extends over 14 amino acids. Germline loops: CDR1 SGHNT, CDR2 YYREEE (reference sequence). Trimming cost V 4 bases and J 4 bases; bases outside gene matches: 5. Combining the CDR3 with reference TRBV5-4 and TRBJ2-5 gives the whole variable domain ETGVTQSPTHLIKTRGQQVTLRCSSQSGHNTVSWYQQALGQGPQFIFQYYREEENGRGNFPPRFSGLQFPNYSSELNVNALELDDSALYLCASSKQGAGETQYFGPGTRLLVL.

V usage is TRBV28 and J usage is TRBJ1-1; D unclear. CDR1 and CDR2 from the germline V gene are MDHEN and SYDVKM. V was trimmed by 7 bases and J by 0 bases, leaving 15 bases between them. This CDR3 has 15 residues. CDR3: CASNTIGPMNTEAFF. For the CDR3, the DNA is TGTGCCAGCAACACAATCGGACCGATGAACACTGAAGCTTTCTTT.

The chain links TRBV4-2 to TRBJ1-1; tentatively, D is TRBD1 (5 bases). Germline V gene sequence: CDR1 LGHNA, CDR2 YNFKEQ. This CDR3 has 17 residues. The ends were cut back, 1 base at V and 0 bases at J, with 15 bases in the middle. CDR3 loop: CASSQVGGERMNTEAFF. The CDR3 bases are TGTGCCAGCAGCCAAGTGGGGGGGGAAAGGATGAACACTGAAGCTTTCTTT.

The rearrangement links TRBV7-8 to TRBJ2-7, with 9 bases identical to TRBD1. There are 16 residues in the CDR3. Germline V gene sequence: CDR1 SGHVS, CDR2 FQNEAQ. Unmatched junction bases numbered 8, after V lost 2 bases and J lost 3 bases. The CDR3 spells CASSLLPSTGGYEQYF. The CDR3 DNA is TGTGCCAGCAGCTTACTCCCTTCGACAGGGGGCTACGAGCAGTACTTC.

The V and J genes are TRBV6-5 and TRBJ2-5, with D unclear. Per germline, CDR1 MNHEY and CDR2 SVGAGI. The CDR3 spans 12 residues. V was shortened by 6 bases and J by 5 bases, with 10 bases between the two germline ends. CDR3 DNA sequence: TGTGCCAGCAGGGCCGTTGGGGAGACCCAGTACTTC. It is translated as CASRAVGETQYF.

The chain has TRBV5-1 and TRBJ2-2; 13 nucleotides line up with TRBD2. V shed 4 bases, J shed 8 bases, and the junction held 2 bases outside the gene matches. This CDR3 has 14 amino acids. Germline values: CDR1 SGHRS, CDR2 YFSETQ. This CDR3 reads CASSMGLAGGELFF. The CDR3 coding sequence is TGCGCCAGCAGCATGGGACTAGCGGGAGGGGAGCTGTTTTTT. The full variable domain, completed using reference TRBV5-1 and TRBJ2-2, is KAGVTQTPRYLIKTRGQQVTLSCSPISGHRSVSWYQQTPGQGLQFLFEYFSETQRNKGNFPGRFSGRQFSNSRSEMNVSTLELGDSALYLCASSMGLAGGELFFGEGSRLTVL.

On this clone: One junction end disagrees with the germline gene, perhaps due to a read error. The rearrangement links TRBV11-3 to TRBJ2-2; no clear D. CDR3 size: 13 residues. Germline CDR1 reads SGHNT; CDR2 reads YENEEA. CDR3 region: CASSLDSTGELFF. In DNA form, the CDR3 reads TGTGCCAGCAGCCTAGACTCAACCGGGGAGCTGTTTTTT.

The V and J genes are TRBV25-1 and TRBJ2-5; no clear D gene. This CDR3 has 13 amino acids. V was clipped by 5 bases and J by 5 bases, with 12 bases between them. CDR1 is MGHDK, CDR2 SYGVNS, per germline. The CDR3 DNA reads TGTGCCAGCAGTTCCTGGGGTCGGGAGACCCAGTACTTC. This gives the protein CASSSWGRETQYF.

V and J are TRBV30 and TRBJ1-5; no reliable D call. Trimming removed 1 base from V and 5 bases from J, with 9 bases in between. Germline lookup yields CDR1 GTSNPN and CDR2 SVGIG (reference sequence). This CDR3 contains 13 residues. The CDR3: CAWSAQAYQPQHF. DNA for the CDR3: TGTGCCTGGAGTGCGCAGGCGTATCAGCCCCAGCATTTT.

The V gene is TRBV5-1, the J gene TRBJ1-1; no definite D call. CDR3 size: 12 residues. Per the germline V gene, CDR1 is SGHRS and CDR2 is YFSETQ. V lost 0 bases and J 8 bases, leaving 8 bases between the germline ends. This chain's CDR3 is CASSLDGREAFF. The CDR3 DNA follows: TGCGCCAGCAGCTTGGATGGTCGAGAAGCTTTCTTT.

The chain is built from TRBV4-2 and TRBJ2-7; 8 nucleotides line up with TRBD2. V lost 2 bases, J lost 3 bases, and 6 bases stayed unmatched. Germline-derived CDR1 and CDR2 are LGHNA and YNFKEQ. This CDR3 spans 15 amino acids. CDR3 sequence reads: CASSQTSGGNYEQYF. The DNA for the CDR3 is TGTGCCAGCAGCCAAACGAGCGGGGGAAACTACGAGCAGTACTTC.

V usage is TRBV28 and J usage is TRBJ1-5; D is perhaps TRBD1 (6 bases). This CDR3 spans 14 amino acids. Trimming stripped 7 bases from V and 3 bases from J, with 13 bases between. Looked up from germline, CDR1 is MDHEN and CDR2 is SYDVKM. Written as DNA, the CDR3 is TGTGCCAGCAAGCGGCAGGGGATCAATCAGCCCCAGCATTTT. Protein sequence: CASKRQGINQPQHF.

The V and J genes are TRBV15 and TRBJ1-1; 9 bases are shared with TRBD1. V trimming: 5 bases; J trimming: 1 base; junction bases outside the gene matches: 5. CDR1 is LNHNV, CDR2 YYDKDF, per germline (reference sequence). This CDR3 comprises 15 residues. In DNA form, the CDR3 reads TGTGCCACCAGCTACCGGGACAGGGCGAACACTGAAGCTTTCTTT. The encoded protein is CATSYRDRANTEAFF.

The V and J genes are TRBV13 and TRBJ2-1, with D maybe TRBD2 (5 bases). Germline values: CDR1 PRHDT, CDR2 FYEKMQ (reference sequence). Trimming left V 3 bases short and J 3 bases short, with 9 bases between. This CDR3 has 14 residues. The DNA of the CDR3 is TGTGCCAGCAGCTTGCCCCGGGACTACAATGAGCAGTTCTTC. Translating it yields CASSLPRDYNEQFF.

The V and J genes are TRBV19 and TRBJ1-6; D may be TRBD1 (6 bases). The CDR3 totals 15 residues. Per germline, CDR1 LNHDA and CDR2 SQIVND (reference sequence). Trimming took 3 bases from V and 7 from J, leaving 13 bases between them. CDR3 loop: CASSINRDGNSPLHF. The CDR3, as DNA: TGTGCCAGTAGTATCAACAGGGACGGAAATTCACCCCTCCACTTT.

This chain joins TRBV18 and TRBJ1-5; D is unclear. The V end was cut by 2 bases, the J end by 5 bases, with 7 bases between. Germline V gene lookup returns CDR1 KGHSH and CDR2 LQKENI. The CDR3 runs 13 residues. The CDR3 DNA reads TGTGCCAGCTCACCAGAGTACGATCAGCCCCAGCATTTT. It specifies CASSPEYDQPQHF. The whole variable domain, filled in from reference TRBV18 and TRBJ1-5, reads NAGVMQNPRHLVRRRGQEARLRCSPMKGHSHVYWYRQLPEEGLKFMVYLQKENIIDESGMPKERFSAEFPKEGPSILRIQQVVRGDSAAYFCASSPEYDQPQHFGDGTRLSIL.